This paragraph reports one TCR beta chain. The source of the sample is a study of blood T cell repertoires in COVID-19. About the research overall: Whether acute or convalescent, the COVID-19 samples came from the United States, Italy and Spain. From T cells, B-cell-depleted T cells, or PBMCs came the material, which was cDNA or gDNA.

The CDR3 covers 16 residues. Between the trimmed V and J ends, which lost 0 bases and 10 bases, there was a span of 16 bases. The germline V gene encodes CDR1 LGHNA and CDR2 YSLEER. As processed by the authors: Reference gene primer amplification yielded estimated nucleated cell counts. Produced via immunoSEQ multiplex PCR; TCRdb's table is partial and in-frame only. V, J and clone size are taken as reported in that table, and D and trimming were inferred from the DNA itself. The data show 170,000 or so clones, approximately 88% seen once. This chain links TRBV4-3 with TRBJ1-6; D might be TRBD1 (6 bases). This clonotype originated in a woman aged 60-75 years with acute or convalescent COVID-19. Sequencing was performed on peripheral blood. The CDR3 reads CASSQDPGGALSPLHF. DNA of the CDR3: TGCGCCAGCAGCCAAGATCCTGGGGGCGCTTTGTCACCCCTCCACTTT.